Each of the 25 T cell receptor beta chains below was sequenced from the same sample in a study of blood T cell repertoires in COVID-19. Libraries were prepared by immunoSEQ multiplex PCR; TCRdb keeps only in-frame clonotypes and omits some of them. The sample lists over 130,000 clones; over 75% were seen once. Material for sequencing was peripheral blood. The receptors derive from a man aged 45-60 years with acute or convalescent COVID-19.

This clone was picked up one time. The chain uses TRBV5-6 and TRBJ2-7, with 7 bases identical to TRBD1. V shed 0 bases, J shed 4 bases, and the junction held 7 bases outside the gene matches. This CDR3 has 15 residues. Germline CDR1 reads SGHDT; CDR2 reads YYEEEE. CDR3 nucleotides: TGTGCCAGCAGCTTGGTAGGACAGGAGACTTACGAGCAGTACTTC. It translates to CASSLVGQETYEQYF.

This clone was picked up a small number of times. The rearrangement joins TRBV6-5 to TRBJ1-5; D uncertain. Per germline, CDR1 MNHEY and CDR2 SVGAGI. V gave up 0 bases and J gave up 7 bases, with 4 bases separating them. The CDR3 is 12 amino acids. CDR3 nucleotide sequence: TGTGCCAGCAGTTACTCGGAGCAGCCCCAGCATTTT. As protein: CASSYSEQPQHF.

CDR3 loop: CASSEGGGDEQFF. The CDR3, as DNA: TGTGCCAGCAGTGAAGGAGGGGGCGATGAGCAGTTCTTC. The V gene is TRBV25-1, the J gene TRBJ2-1; a possible D gene is TRBD1 (7 bases). The CDR3 loop spans 13 amino acids. The V gene's germline CDR1 is MGHDK and CDR2 SYGVNS. Trimming left V 2 bases short and J 8 bases short, with 10 bases between. Using reference TRBV25-1 and TRBJ2-1 for the parts outside the CDR3, the full variable domain is EADIYQTPRYLVIGTGKKITLECSQTMGHDKMYWYQQDPGMELHLIHYSYGVNSTEKGDLSSESTVSRIRTEHFPLTLESARPSHTSQYLCASSEGGGDEQFFGPGTRLTVL.

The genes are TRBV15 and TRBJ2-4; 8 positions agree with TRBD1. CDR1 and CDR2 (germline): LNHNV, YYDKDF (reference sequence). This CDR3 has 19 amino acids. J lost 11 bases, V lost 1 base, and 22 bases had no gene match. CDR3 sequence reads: CATSRGGQGQRLYRTVQYF. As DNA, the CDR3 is TGTGCCACCAGCAGAGGCGGACAGGGCCAGCGCTTGTATAGAACCGTTCAGTACTTC.

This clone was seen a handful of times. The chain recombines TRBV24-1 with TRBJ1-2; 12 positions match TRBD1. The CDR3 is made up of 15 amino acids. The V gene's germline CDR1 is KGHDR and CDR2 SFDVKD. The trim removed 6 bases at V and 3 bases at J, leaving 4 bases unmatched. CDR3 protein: CATSTGTGGDYGYTF. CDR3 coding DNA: TGTGCCACCAGTACCGGGACAGGGGGCGACTATGGCTACACCTTC.

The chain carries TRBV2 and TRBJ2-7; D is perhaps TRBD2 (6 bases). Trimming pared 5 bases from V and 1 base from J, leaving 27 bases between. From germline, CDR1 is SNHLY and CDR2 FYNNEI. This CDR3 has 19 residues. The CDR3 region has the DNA TGTGCCAGCAGTTTCCGACTAGACGGGGGTTTTGGTAGTTCCTACGAGCAGTACTTC. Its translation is CASSFRLDGGFGSSYEQYF.

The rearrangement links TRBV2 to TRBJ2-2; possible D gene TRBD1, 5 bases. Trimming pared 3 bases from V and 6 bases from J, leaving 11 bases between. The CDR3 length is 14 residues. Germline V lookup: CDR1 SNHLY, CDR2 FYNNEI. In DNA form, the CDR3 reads TGTGCCAGCAGTGAGGCAGGGCGTTCCGGGGAGCTGTTTTTT. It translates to CASSEAGRSGELFF. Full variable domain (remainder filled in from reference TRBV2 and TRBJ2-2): EPEVTQTPSHQVTQMGQEVILRCVPISNHLYFYWYRQILGQKVEFLVSFYNNEISEKSEIFDDQFSVERPDGSNFTLKIRSTKLEDSAMYFCASSEAGRSGELFFGEGSRLTVL.

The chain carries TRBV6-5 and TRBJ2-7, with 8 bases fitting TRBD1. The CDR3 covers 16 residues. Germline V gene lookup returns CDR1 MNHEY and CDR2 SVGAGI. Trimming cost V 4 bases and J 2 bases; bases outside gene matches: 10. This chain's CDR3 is CASSWPGTGGTYEQYF. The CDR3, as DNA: TGTGCCAGCAGTTGGCCGGGGACAGGAGGAACCTACGAGCAGTACTTC.

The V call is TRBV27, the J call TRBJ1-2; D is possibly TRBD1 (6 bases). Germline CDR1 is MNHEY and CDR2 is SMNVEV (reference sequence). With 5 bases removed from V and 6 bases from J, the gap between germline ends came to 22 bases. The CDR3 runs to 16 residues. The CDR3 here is CASSTAGAINPDGYTF. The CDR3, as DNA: TGTGCCAGCAGTACCGCGGGGGCGATTAACCCCGATGGCTACACCTTC.

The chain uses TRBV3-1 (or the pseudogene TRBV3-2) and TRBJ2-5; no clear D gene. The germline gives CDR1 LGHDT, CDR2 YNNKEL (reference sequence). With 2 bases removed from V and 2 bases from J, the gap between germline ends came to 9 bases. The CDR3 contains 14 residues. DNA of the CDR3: TGTGCCAGCAGCCAAATGCGGCTGCAAGAGACCCAGTACTTC. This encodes CASSQMRLQETQYF.

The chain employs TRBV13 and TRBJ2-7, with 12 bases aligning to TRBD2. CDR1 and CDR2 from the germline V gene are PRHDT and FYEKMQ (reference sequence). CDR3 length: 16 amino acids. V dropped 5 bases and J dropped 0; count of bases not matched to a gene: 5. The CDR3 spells CASSLGLAGFSYEQYF. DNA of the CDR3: TGTGCCAGCAGCCTGGGACTAGCGGGTTTCTCCTACGAGCAGTACTTC.

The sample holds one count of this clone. CDR3 sequence reads: CASSLLSGVGNTIYF. The CDR3 DNA reads as TGTGCCAGCAGTTTATTGTCCGGGGTAGGAAACACCATATATTTT. The chain joins TRBV27 to TRBJ1-3; no clear D gene. CDR3 length: 15 residues. Trimming took off 1 base at V and 4 bases at J, with 11 bases between the two ends. Germline V CDR1 and CDR2: MNHEY, SMNVEV (reference sequence).

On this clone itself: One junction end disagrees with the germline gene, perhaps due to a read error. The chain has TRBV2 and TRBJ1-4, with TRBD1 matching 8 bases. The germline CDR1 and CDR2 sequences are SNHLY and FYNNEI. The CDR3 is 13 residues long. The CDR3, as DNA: TGTGCCAGCAGTGAAGCCGCGGCGCACAGGGGGGTTTTT. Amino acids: CASSEAAAHRGVF.

The CDR3: CASRPDSTEAFF. The CDR3 coding sequence is TGCGCCAGCAGACCAGACAGCACTGAAGCTTTCTTT. This sequence joins TRBV5-1 and TRBJ1-1; perhaps TRBD1 as D (5 bases). CDR1 is SGHRS, CDR2 YFSETQ, per germline. Trimming removed 5 bases from V and 4 bases from J, with 9 bases in between. This CDR3 has 12 amino acids.

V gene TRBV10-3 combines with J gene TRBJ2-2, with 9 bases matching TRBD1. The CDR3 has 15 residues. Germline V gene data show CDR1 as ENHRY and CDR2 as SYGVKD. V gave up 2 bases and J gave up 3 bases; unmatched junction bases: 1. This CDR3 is CAISERDRDTGELFF. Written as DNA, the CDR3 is TGTGCCATCAGTGAGAGGGACAGGGACACCGGGGAGCTGTTTTTT.

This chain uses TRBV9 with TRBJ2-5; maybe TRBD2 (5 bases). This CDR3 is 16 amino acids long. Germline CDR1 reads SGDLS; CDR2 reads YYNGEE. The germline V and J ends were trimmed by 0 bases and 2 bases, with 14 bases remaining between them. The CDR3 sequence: CASSVGTLAPQETQYF. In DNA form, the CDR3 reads TGTGCCAGCAGCGTAGGAACCCTAGCCCCTCAAGAGACCCAGTACTTC. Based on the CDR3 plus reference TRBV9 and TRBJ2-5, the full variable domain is DSGVTQTPKHLITATGQRVTLRCSPRSGDLSVYWYQQSLDQGLQFLIQYYNGEERAKGNILERFSAQQFPDLHSELNLSSLELGDSALYFCASSVGTLAPQETQYFGPGTRLLVL.

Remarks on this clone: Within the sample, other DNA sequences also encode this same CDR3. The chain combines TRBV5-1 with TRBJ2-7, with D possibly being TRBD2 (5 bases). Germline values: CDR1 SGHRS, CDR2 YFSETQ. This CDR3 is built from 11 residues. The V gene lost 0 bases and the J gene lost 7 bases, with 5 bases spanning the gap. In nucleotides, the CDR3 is TGCGCCAGCAGCTTGGGAGGGGAGCAGTACTTC. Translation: CASSLGGEQYF.

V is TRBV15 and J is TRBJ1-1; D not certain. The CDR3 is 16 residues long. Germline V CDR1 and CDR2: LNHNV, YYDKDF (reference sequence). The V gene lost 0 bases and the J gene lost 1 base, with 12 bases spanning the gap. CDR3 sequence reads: CATSRDPLTWNTEAFF. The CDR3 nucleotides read TGTGCCACCAGCAGAGACCCACTGACTTGGAACACTGAAGCTTTCTTT.

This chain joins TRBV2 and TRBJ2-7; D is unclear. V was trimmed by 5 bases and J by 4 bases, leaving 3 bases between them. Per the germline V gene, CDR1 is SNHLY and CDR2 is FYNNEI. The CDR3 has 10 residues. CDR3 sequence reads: CASSSYEQYF. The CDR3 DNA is TGTGCCAGCAGTTCTTACGAGCAGTACTTC.

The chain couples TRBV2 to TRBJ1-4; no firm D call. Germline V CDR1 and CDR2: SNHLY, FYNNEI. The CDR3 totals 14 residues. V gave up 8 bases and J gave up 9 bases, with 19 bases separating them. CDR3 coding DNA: TGTGCCAGCGGGCGAGGGAATAGGCTACAAAAACTGTTTTTT. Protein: CASGRGNRLQKLFF.

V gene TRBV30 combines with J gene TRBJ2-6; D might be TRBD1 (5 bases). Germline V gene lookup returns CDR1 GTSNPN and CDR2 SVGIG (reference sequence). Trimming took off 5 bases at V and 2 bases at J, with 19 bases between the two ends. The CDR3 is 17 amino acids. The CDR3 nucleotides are TGTGCCTGGTCCTACACTGACCCAGGGACTGGGGCCAACGTCCTGACTTTC. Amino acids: CAWSYTDPGTGANVLTF.

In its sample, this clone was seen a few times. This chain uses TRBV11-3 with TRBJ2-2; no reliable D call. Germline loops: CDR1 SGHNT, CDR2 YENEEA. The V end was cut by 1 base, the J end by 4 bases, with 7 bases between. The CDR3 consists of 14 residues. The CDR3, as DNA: TGTGCCAGCAGCTTAGGGCGGTTCACCGGGGAGCTGTTTTTT. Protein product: CASSLGRFTGELFF.

Written as DNA, the CDR3 is TGTGCCAGCAGCAAAGGACAGGCGAGCTCTGGGGCCAACGTCCTGACTTTC. Residues: CASSKGQASSGANVLTF. The chain recombines TRBV4-2 with TRBJ2-6, with TRBD1 matching 7 bases. This CDR3 has 17 residues. V was pared by 5 bases and J by 0 bases, with 7 bases of the junction left unmatched. The germline V gene has CDR1 LGHNA and CDR2 YNFKEQ.

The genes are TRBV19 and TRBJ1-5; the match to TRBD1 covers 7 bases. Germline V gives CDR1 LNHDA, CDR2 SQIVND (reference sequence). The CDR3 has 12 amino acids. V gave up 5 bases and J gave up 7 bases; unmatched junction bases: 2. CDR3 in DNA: TGTGCCAGTAGTCTGGGACAGCAGCCCCAGCATTTT. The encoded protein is CASSLGQQPQHF.

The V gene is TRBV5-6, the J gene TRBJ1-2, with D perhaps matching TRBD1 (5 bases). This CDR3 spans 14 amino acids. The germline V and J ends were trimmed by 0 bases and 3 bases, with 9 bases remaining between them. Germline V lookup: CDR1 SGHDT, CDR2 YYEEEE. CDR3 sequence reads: CASSLGREDYGYTF. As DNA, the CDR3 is TGTGCCAGCAGCTTGGGCAGGGAGGACTATGGCTACACCTTC.